The 17 T cell receptor beta chains given below trace back to one sample, sequenced in a study of OX40 agonist ivuxolimab in advanced cancers. The assay was immunoSEQ multiplex PCR, and TCRdb's table has in-frame clones only and misses some. The sample carries about 52,000 clones, around 85% recorded once. The sample consisted of CD4+ or CD8+ T cells sorted from blood, taken in a trial of the OX40 agonist ivuxolimab. The receptors shown here come from an adult with an advanced solid tumor such as melanoma, head and neck, liver or kidney cancer.

The V call is TRBV6-5, the J call TRBJ1-1, with a possible D match to TRBD1 (5 bases). The CDR3 has 15 amino acids. The V and J ends lost 1 base and 0 bases respectively, with 9 bases between them. Per the germline V gene, CDR1 is MNHEY and CDR2 is SVGAGI. CDR3 DNA sequence: TGTGCCAGCAGTTACTGGGCGGGGGTGAACACTGAAGCTTTCTTT. Translating it yields CASSYWAGVNTEAFF.

The chain employs TRBV13 and TRBJ2-7; 15 nucleotides match TRBD2. V was clipped by 3 bases and J by 6 bases; unmatched bases: 9. The CDR3 is made up of 17 amino acids. Germline V CDR1 and CDR2: PRHDT, FYEKMQ (reference sequence). DNA for the CDR3: TGTGCCAGCAGCTTTGGGACTAGCGGGGGGATGTACGCCGAGCAGTACTTC. Amino acids: CASSFGTSGGMYAEQYF.

This clone has more than one count but fewer than ten. J is TRBJ1-3 and V is TRBV30; no clear D gene. Germline V gene lookup returns CDR1 GTSNPN and CDR2 SVGIG (reference sequence). Trimming took off 5 bases at V and 0 bases at J, with 11 bases between the two ends. This CDR3 region has 14 residues. For the CDR3, the DNA is TGTGCCTGGTGGGCCGGCAGCTCTGGAAACACCATATATTTT. It yields the protein CAWWAGSSGNTIYF. Looking up the rest from reference TRBV30 and TRBJ1-3 gives the full variable domain: SQTIHQWPATLVQPVGSPLSLECTVEGTSNPNLYWYRQAAGRGLQLLFYSVGIGQISSEVPQNLSASRPQDRQFILSSKKLLLSDSGFYLCAWWAGSSGNTIYFGEGSWLTVV.

This clone was picked up a small number of times. The V and J genes are TRBV30 and TRBJ1-4; 8 bases are shared with TRBD1. In germline, CDR1 is GTSNPN, CDR2 SVGIG (reference sequence). The junction had 9 bases not matched to a gene; V was cut back by 2 bases and J by 7 bases. The CDR3 sequence is 15 residues long. The CDR3 is CAWSSSGQDIEKLFF. The DNA of the CDR3 is TGTGCCTGGAGTTCGTCGGGACAGGACATTGAAAAACTGTTTTTT. The full variable domain, completed using reference TRBV30 and TRBJ1-4, is SQTIHQWPATLVQPVGSPLSLECTVEGTSNPNLYWYRQAAGRGLQLLFYSVGIGQISSEVPQNLSASRPQDRQFILSSKKLLLSDSGFYLCAWSSSGQDIEKLFFGSGTQLSVL.

V is TRBV19 and J is TRBJ1-4; D perhaps matches TRBD1 (5 bases). The CDR3 is 13 residues long. Germline loops: CDR1 LNHDA, CDR2 SQIVND (reference sequence). Trimming took off 8 bases at V and 4 bases at J, with 11 bases between the two ends. The CDR3 sequence: CASRDFSNEKLFF. CDR3 bases: TGTGCCAGTCGGGACTTCAGTAATGAAAAACTGTTTTTT. The variable domain in full, with the rest retrieved from reference TRBV19 and TRBJ1-4, is DGGITQSPKYLFRKEGQNVTLSCEQNLNHDAMYWYRQDPGQGLRLIYYSQIVNDFQKGDIAEGYSVSREKKESFPLTVTSAQKNPTAFYLCASRDFSNEKLFFGSGTQLSVL.

V gene TRBV13 combines with J gene TRBJ2-3; 9 bases line up with TRBD1. CDR3 length equals 16 residues. Germline values: CDR1 PRHDT, CDR2 FYEKMQ (reference sequence). J was trimmed by 4 bases and V by 3 bases; bases with no gene match: 8. CDR3 in DNA: TGTGCCAGCAGCTTGGCCGGGACAGGGTTGTCAGATACGCAGTATTTT. It codes for CASSLAGTGLSDTQYF.

The rearrangement uses TRBV6-5 and TRBJ1-3; no definite D call. The CDR3 is 13 amino acids. Germline values: CDR1 MNHEY, CDR2 SVGAGI. Trimming stripped 0 bases from V and 4 bases from J, with 4 bases between. CDR3 nucleotide sequence: TGTGCCAGCAGTTACTCAATCGGAAACACCATATATTTT. Protein product: CASSYSIGNTIYF.

The chain recombines TRBV13 with TRBJ1-1; D remains ambiguous. V dropped 1 base and J dropped 1 base, with 4 bases sitting between them. The CDR3 runs 13 residues. In germline, CDR1 is PRHDT, CDR2 FYEKMQ (reference sequence). The chain's CDR3 is CASSLDRNTEAFF. For the CDR3, the DNA is TGTGCCAGCAGCTTAGACAGGAACACTGAAGCTTTCTTT.

The genes are TRBV4-1 and TRBJ1-5, with TRBD1 matching 9 bases. V dropped 5 bases and J dropped 5; count of bases not matched to a gene: 4. Looked up from germline, CDR1 is MGHRA and CDR2 is YSYEKL. This CDR3 has 14 residues. CDR3 loop: CASSSRQGDQPQHF. The CDR3 DNA follows: TGCGCCAGCAGCTCCCGACAGGGGGATCAGCCCCAGCATTTT.

This chain uses TRBV6-4 with TRBJ1-2, with unresolved D. The germline V gene has CDR1 MRHNA and CDR2 SNTAGT. CDR3 length: 13 residues. The V end lost 2 bases, the J end lost 5 bases, and 9 bases lay between the germline ends. The CDR3 DNA follows: TGTGCCAGCAGTGACGGGTCCCTTTATGGCTACACCTTC. This codes for CASSDGSLYGYTF.

The rearrangement uses TRBV2 and TRBJ1-2, with 8 bases lining up with TRBD1. Trimming at V came to 5 bases and at J to 1 base, leaving 9 bases not matched to a gene. The CDR3 has 16 residues. The germline CDR1 and CDR2 sequences are SNHLY and FYNNEI. Written as DNA, the CDR3 is TGTGCCAGCAGTCTTTCCGGGACAGGCCTTAACTATGGCTACACCTTC. Protein product: CASSLSGTGLNYGYTF. The whole variable domain, filled in from reference TRBV2 and TRBJ1-2, reads EPEVTQTPSHQVTQMGQEVILRCVPISNHLYFYWYRQILGQKVEFLVSFYNNEISEKSEIFDDQFSVERPDGSNFTLKIRSTKLEDSAMYFCASSLSGTGLNYGYTFGSGTRLTVV.

A word on this clone: Mismatch with germline at one junction end may stem from a read error. V usage is TRBV19 and J usage is TRBJ1-1; D is possibly TRBD1 (6 bases). CDR1 is LNHDA, CDR2 SQIVND, per germline (reference sequence). CDR3 size: 12 residues. The CDR3, as DNA: TGTGCCAGTAGCATAGGGGGGGCTGAAGCTTTCTTT. The encoded protein is CASSIGGAEAFF. The variable domain in full, with the rest retrieved from reference TRBV19 and TRBJ1-1, is DGGITQSPKYLFRKEGQNVTLSCEQNLNHDAMYWYRQDPGQGLRLIYYSQIVNDFQKGDIAEGYSVSREKKESFPLTVTSAQKNPTAFYLCASSIGGAEAFFGQGTRLTVV.

The genes are TRBV14 and TRBJ2-3, with no clear D. Looked up from germline, CDR1 is SGHDN and CDR2 is FVKESK. This CDR3 spans 18 amino acids. Trimming left V 0 bases short and J 2 bases short, with 18 bases between. CDR3 DNA sequence: TGTGCCAGCAGCCAAGATCACTCTAGTCATTCTACCACAGATACGCAGTATTTT. Protein sequence: CASSQDHSSHSTTDTQYF.

This chain joins TRBV5-1 and TRBJ2-7; TRBD1 matches at 8 bases. The V segment lost 6 bases and the J segment 5 bases; nucleotides outside the gene matches: 10. The CDR3 runs 14 residues. CDR1 SGHRS and CDR2 YFSETQ come from the germline V gene. This CDR3 is CASTIGQGENEQYF. DNA of the CDR3: TGCGCCAGCACTATCGGACAGGGAGAGAACGAGCAGTACTTC.

The chain recombines TRBV5-1 with TRBJ1-4; 8 positions agree with TRBD1. The CDR3 sequence is 16 residues long. V gave up 0 bases and J gave up 7 bases; unmatched junction bases: 8. The V gene's germline CDR1 is SGHRS and CDR2 YFSETQ. This CDR3 reads CASSLVSSGGGEKLFF. DNA for the CDR3: TGCGCCAGCAGCTTGGTATCCTCAGGGGGCGGTGAAAAACTGTTTTTT.

V is TRBV19 and J is TRBJ1-1; D remains ambiguous. Trimming removed 7 bases at V and 3 bases at J, with 12 bases between. The CDR3 has 13 amino acids. Germline CDR1 LNHDA, CDR2 SQIVND (reference sequence). Here the CDR3 reads CASTELIYTEAFF. CDR3 DNA: TGTGCCAGTACTGAGTTGATTTACACTGAAGCTTTCTTT.

The sample holds one count of this clone. This chain joins TRBV19 and TRBJ1-1; tentative D call: TRBD1 (5 bases). CDR1 and CDR2 (germline): LNHDA, SQIVND (reference sequence). V was clipped by 1 base and J by 4 bases, with 10 bases between them. This CDR3 has 14 residues. For the CDR3, the DNA is TGTGCCAGTAGTATAGGGGGGGAGTCCACTGAAGCTTTCTTT. It is translated as CASSIGGESTEAFF.